This T cell receptor (beta chain) came from a study of blood T cell repertoires in COVID-19. Study summary: Acute and convalescent COVID-19 specimens originated in the United States, Italy and Spain.

This study enrolled people aged about 18 to 100 from 24 US geographic areas. V lost 6 bases to trimming and J lost 1 base, with 13 bases between them. In germline, CDR1 is MNHEY, CDR2 SVGAGI. The CDR3 contains 14 residues. Original methodology: Estimation of nucleated cell counts was performed using reference gene primer amplification. TCRdb's copy holds only in-frame clones and misses some; the assay was immunoSEQ multiplex PCR. V and J calls and clone size are copied from that table; D and trimming were computed from the DNA. Altogether fewer than 150,000 clones are present, roughly 84% being singletons, with the ten largest covering 3% to 4%.

Sequencing was carried out using PBMCs or T cells enriched from blood (not recorded which). This rearrangement joins TRBV6-5 to TRBJ2-7; the D gene is possibly TRBD1 (6 bases). The sequence came from a man in his fifties in a cohort exposed to, infected with or recovered from COVID-19 (not recorded which). The CDR3 sequence: CASRGRGISYEQYF. The CDR3 DNA reads as TGTGCCAGCAGGGGCAGGGGAATTTCCTACGAGCAGTACTTC.